This passage covers 30 T cell receptor beta chains from one sample sequenced in a study of shared clonotypes between healthy human individuals. TCRdb's copy holds only in-frame clones and misses some; the assay was immunoSEQ multiplex PCR. Here the sample spans about 1.5 million clones, over 95% being singletons. The sequencing input was naive CD4+ T cells sorted from blood. The subset is: CD45RA+ positively selected. These receptors all stem from a man younger than 40 in good health.

Note on this clone: Other DNA sequences in this specimen translate into the identical CDR3. The chain couples TRBV28 to TRBJ2-7, with D perhaps TRBD1 (6 bases). The CDR3 loop spans 12 amino acids. Germline loops: CDR1 MDHEN, CDR2 SYDVKM. Trimming shortened V by 3 bases and J by 4 bases, and 7 bases separated the two germline ends. DNA for the CDR3: TGTGCCAGCAGTTTGGACAGTTACGAGCAGTACTTC. It codes for CASSLDSYEQYF. The variable domain in full, with the rest retrieved from reference TRBV28 and TRBJ2-7, is DVKVTQSSRYLVKRTGEKVFLECVQDMDHENMFWYRQDPGLGLRLIYFSYDVKMKEKGDIPEGYSVSREKKERFSLILESASTNQTSMYLCASSLDSYEQYFGPGTRLTVT.

This rearrangement joins TRBV9 to TRBJ2-7, with TRBD2 matching 9 bases. Trimming removed 3 bases from V and 3 bases from J; junction bases left unmatched: 7. There are 15 residues in the CDR3. CDR1 and CDR2 (germline): SGDLS, YYNGEE. CDR3 protein: CASSATGTSLYEQYF. The CDR3 DNA reads as TGTGCCAGCAGCGCCACCGGGACTAGCCTCTACGAGCAGTACTTC.

V usage is TRBV7-3 and J usage is TRBJ2-2, with D perhaps TRBD1 or TRBD2 (6 bases each). The germline CDR1 and CDR2 sequences are SGHTA and FQGTGA. The CDR3 runs 16 residues. V was shortened by 5 bases and J by 5 bases, with 18 bases between the two germline ends. The CDR3 loop reads CASSPRQEGKTGELFF. CDR3 bases: TGTGCCAGCAGCCCCCGACAGGAGGGGAAGACCGGGGAGCTGTTTTTT.

This chain links TRBV10-1 with TRBJ2-1, with 8 bases matching TRBD2. This CDR3 spans 14 amino acids. In germline, CDR1 is WNHNN, CDR2 SYGVQD (reference sequence). The ends lost 6 bases at V and 7 bases at J; junction bases unmatched: 8. The CDR3 region has the DNA TGCGCCAGCAGCGGGCTAGCGGGTCCGAATGAGCAGTTCTTC. This encodes CASSGLAGPNEQFF.

V gene TRBV2 combines with J gene TRBJ2-2; D unresolved. Germline V gene data show CDR1 as SNHLY and CDR2 as FYNNEI. The CDR3 runs to 13 residues. Trimming pared 7 bases from V and 8 bases from J, leaving 14 bases between. The DNA of the CDR3 is TGTGCCAGCACAAGGACCTCAGAGGGGGAGCTGTTTTTT. Residues: CASTRTSEGELFF.

The CDR3 coding sequence is TGCGCCAGCAGCCAAGACGTAGCGGGAGTTGGAGAGACCCAGTACTTC. Translated: CASSQDVAGVGETQYF. The genes are TRBV4-1 and TRBJ2-5, with 9 bases that match TRBD2. V trimming: 0 bases; J trimming: 4 bases; junction bases outside the gene matches: 6. The CDR3 has 16 residues. Germline assignment: CDR1 MGHRA and CDR2 YSYEKL.

The V gene is TRBV5-8, the J gene TRBJ2-2, with TRBD1 matching 7 bases. V trimming: 7 bases; J trimming: 4 bases; junction bases outside the gene matches: 10. Germline lookup yields CDR1 SGHTS and CDR2 YDEGEE. The length of the CDR3 is 15 residues. The CDR3 sequence is CASPPTGMVTGELFF. In DNA, the CDR3 is TGTGCCAGCCCCCCGACAGGGATGGTCACCGGGGAGCTGTTTTTT.

CDR3 DNA: TGCGCCAGCAGCTTTGCCGGAGCCACCTCTGGAAACACCATATATTTT. Translated: CASSFAGATSGNTIYF. This rearrangement joins TRBV5-1 to TRBJ1-3; D call uncertain. This CDR3 comprises 16 residues. From germline, CDR1 is SGHRS and CDR2 YFSETQ. V lost 2 bases and J lost 0, with 12 bases in between.

This sequence joins TRBV5-3 and TRBJ1-4; D possibly corresponds to TRBD1 (5 bases). TRBV5-3 is marked as an open reading frame, function uncertain. CDR3 length equals 14 residues. V lost 1 base and J 8 bases, leaving 12 bases between the germline ends. The CDR3 coding sequence is TGTGCCAGAAGCTTGCGGGACCCAGGGGAAAAACTGTTTTTT. Translating gives CARSLRDPGEKLFF.

This sequence joins TRBV27 and TRBJ2-7; 9 nucleotides agree with TRBD2. Germline CDR1 MNHEY, CDR2 SMNVEV (reference sequence). This CDR3 has 14 amino acids. V trimming: 6 bases; J trimming: 4 bases; junction bases outside the gene matches: 7. The CDR3 coding sequence is TGTGCCAGCAGCGCGCGGGAGGGCCAGTACGAGCAGTACTTC. The encoded protein is CASSAREGQYEQYF.

This rearrangement joins TRBV7-2 to TRBJ2-1; D gene uncertain. The CDR3 extends over 15 amino acids. Germline lookup yields CDR1 SGHTA and CDR2 FQGNSA. V was shortened by 5 bases and J by 5 bases, with 16 bases between the two germline ends. The CDR3 reads CASSPTQHSNNEQFF. The CDR3 bases are TGTGCCAGCAGCCCAACCCAGCACTCTAACAATGAGCAGTTCTTC.

The chain recombines TRBV30 with TRBJ2-7; no reliable D call. The CDR3 length is 13 residues. V lost 4 bases and J 5 bases, leaving 15 bases between the germline ends. Germline lookup yields CDR1 GTSNPN and CDR2 SVGIG (reference sequence). The CDR3 loop is CAWTTLAAHEQYF. The CDR3 DNA is TGTGCCTGGACTACATTAGCTGCCCACGAGCAGTACTTC.

The rearrangement joins TRBV7-9 to TRBJ2-1, with a tentative D call TRBD2 (5 bases). Trimming removed 3 bases from V and 3 bases from J, with 6 bases in between. The CDR3 is 13 amino acids. The germline V gene has CDR1 SEHNR and CDR2 FQNEAQ (reference sequence). CDR3 amino acids: CASSLTNYNEQFF. The CDR3 nucleotides are TGTGCCAGCAGCTTGACTAACTACAATGAGCAGTTCTTC.

V gene TRBV19 combines with J gene TRBJ1-4; D not certain. CDR1 and CDR2 from the germline V gene are LNHDA and SQIVND (reference sequence). V was clipped by 7 bases and J by 3 bases, with 18 bases between them. The CDR3 consists of 16 residues. CDR3 nucleotide sequence: TGTGCCAGTACCCCAAACCAGGCAGAACCTAATGAAAAACTGTTTTTT. This sequence encodes CASTPNQAEPNEKLFF.

In its sample, this clone was seen once. This chain joins TRBV7-9 and TRBJ1-5; TRBD1 is a possible D gene (6 bases). The CDR3 is 16 amino acids. The V and J ends lost 1 base and 9 bases respectively, with 19 bases between them. The germline CDR1 and CDR2 sequences are SEHNR and FQNEAQ (reference sequence). The CDR3 region is CASSLGTAGSRVPQHF. Written as DNA, the CDR3 is TGTGCCAGCAGCTTAGGGACAGCGGGGAGTAGGGTGCCCCAGCATTTT.

Concerning this clone: Other nucleotide sequences from this sample produce the same CDR3. The chain uses TRBV19 and TRBJ1-5, with D perhaps matching TRBD1 (5 bases). V was pared by 3 bases and J by 4 bases, with 13 bases between. CDR1 is LNHDA and CDR2 is SQIVND in the germline V gene (reference sequence). There are 15 residues in the CDR3. The CDR3 DNA reads as TGTGCCAGTAGTATCTCAGGGCAAGGGAATCAGCCCCAGCATTTT. Protein product: CASSISGQGNQPQHF.

The rearrangement links TRBV5-1 to TRBJ2-1; 11 nucleotides match TRBD2. V gave up 0 bases and J gave up 4 bases; unmatched junction bases: 3. Germline assignment: CDR1 SGHRS and CDR2 YFSETQ. This CDR3 spans 16 amino acids. The CDR3 reads CASSLGGLAAYNEQFF. For the CDR3, the DNA is TGCGCCAGCAGCTTGGGGGGACTAGCGGCGTACAATGAGCAGTTCTTC.

The chain couples TRBV6-1 to TRBJ2-3, with 7 bases identical to TRBD1. The CDR3 loop spans 14 amino acids. The J segment lost 4 bases and the V segment lost 8 bases, leaving 9 bases of the junction unmatched. Germline CDR1 reads MNHNS; CDR2 reads SASEGT. The CDR3 loop is CASEAKGAADTQYF. CDR3 sequence (DNA): TGTGCCAGCGAAGCCAAGGGGGCGGCAGATACGCAGTATTTT.

The rearrangement uses TRBV2 and TRBJ2-7, with TRBD1 identical over 8 bases. The CDR3 runs to 15 residues. Germline V gives CDR1 SNHLY, CDR2 FYNNEI. Losses at the gene ends were 2 bases for V and 0 bases for J; bases not matched to a gene: 3. The CDR3 coding sequence is TGTGCCAGCAGTGAACAGGGGGCAAGCTCCTACGAGCAGTACTTC. Its protein product is CASSEQGASSYEQYF.

The V gene is TRBV5-1, the J gene TRBJ2-3, with TRBD2 identical over 7 bases. Trimming took 1 base from V and 6 from J; bases not matched to a gene: 8. This CDR3 spans 15 amino acids. CDR1 is SGHRS and CDR2 is YFSETQ in the germline V gene. The DNA of the CDR3 is TGCGCCAGCAGCTTGATACCGGGAGCGGGGGATACGCAGTATTTT. This translates into CASSLIPGAGDTQYF.

This chain uses TRBV5-5 with TRBJ1-4; 7 nucleotides line up with TRBD1. The J segment lost 5 bases and the V segment lost 4 bases, leaving 5 bases of the junction unmatched. The CDR3 is 14 residues long. CDR1 is SGHKS and CDR2 is YYEKEE in the germline V gene (reference sequence). The CDR3 sequence: CASSPWTGNEKLFF. In DNA form, the CDR3 reads TGTGCCAGCAGCCCTTGGACAGGAAATGAAAAACTGTTTTTT.

Only a few counts were recorded for this clone. The V gene is TRBV6-1, the J gene TRBJ1-2; the D is unclear. The CDR3 is 13 residues long. Germline CDR1 reads MNHNS; CDR2 reads SASEGT. The V and J ends lost 2 bases and 4 bases respectively, with 8 bases between them. The CDR3 DNA follows: TGTGCCAGCAGTGAATTCACAGTCTATGGCTACACCTTC. Translated, it gives CASSEFTVYGYTF.

The V call is TRBV2, the J call TRBJ1-5, with D possibly TRBD1 on 6 matching bases. V lost 5 bases to trimming and J lost 6 bases, with 8 bases between them. CDR1 and CDR2 (germline): SNHLY, FYNNEI. This CDR3 has 12 amino acids. The CDR3 sequence is CASSIQGQPQHF. CDR3 nucleotide sequence: TGTGCCAGCAGTATACAGGGTCAGCCCCAGCATTTT.

This clone appeared a single time. J is TRBJ2-7 and V is TRBV7-6; 9 bases fit TRBD2. The V gene end was trimmed by 5 bases and the J gene end by 3 bases; junction bases not matched to a gene: 20. Germline V gene lookup returns CDR1 SGHVS and CDR2 FNYEAQ. The CDR3 sequence is 19 residues long. The CDR3 nucleotides are TGTGCCAGCAGCCCACCTACGGTTGTAGCGGGAGAAATGGACTACGAGCAGTACTTC. It specifies CASSPPTVVAGEMDYEQYF.

The CDR3 DNA follows: TGTGCCAGCAGTGAAGGTAGCGGGAGGCTGTATGAGCAGTTCTTC. Amino acids: CASSEGSGRLYEQFF. This chain links TRBV6-1 with TRBJ2-1; 10 bases line up with TRBD2. The V gene's germline CDR1 is MNHNS and CDR2 SASEGT. This CDR3 contains 15 residues. Trimming at V came to 1 base and at J to 8 bases, leaving 5 bases not matched to a gene.

This chain connects TRBV28 to TRBJ2-7, with D hard to call. Germline V lookup: CDR1 MDHEN, CDR2 SYDVKM. The CDR3 is 14 residues long. With 4 bases removed from V and 2 bases from J, the gap between germline ends came to 12 bases. Here the CDR3 reads CASSSSGQPYEQYF. CDR3 nucleotides: TGTGCCAGCAGTTCCTCGGGCCAACCCTACGAGCAGTACTTC. Using reference TRBV28 and TRBJ2-7 for the parts outside the CDR3, the full variable domain is DVKVTQSSRYLVKRTGEKVFLECVQDMDHENMFWYRQDPGLGLRLIYFSYDVKMKEKGDIPEGYSVSREKKERFSLILESASTNQTSMYLCASSSSGQPYEQYFGPGTRLTVT.

The rearrangement uses TRBV2 and TRBJ2-3, with D uncertain. The CDR3 consists of 14 residues. The V gene lost 10 bases and the J gene lost 1 base, with 15 bases spanning the gap. Germline assignment: CDR1 SNHLY and CDR2 FYNNEI. As DNA, the CDR3 is TGTGCCACTACGGAATACACGGGCACAGATACGCAGTATTTT. It encodes CATTEYTGTDTQYF.

The chain joins TRBV28 to TRBJ2-2; 9 bases match TRBD1. The CDR3 extends over 16 amino acids. The germline V gene encodes CDR1 MDHEN and CDR2 SYDVKM. V gave up 5 bases and J gave up 5 bases; unmatched junction bases: 9. CDR3 in DNA: TGTGCCAGCAGTGCCCTGGACAGGGGTATGACCGGGGAGCTGTTTTTT. Protein: CASSALDRGMTGELFF.

Only one count was recorded for this clone. J is TRBJ1-2 and V is TRBV5-4, with 7 bases that match TRBD1. This CDR3 has 14 residues. Germline V gives CDR1 SGHNT, CDR2 YYREEE (reference sequence). J lost 4 bases, V lost 0 bases, and 3 bases had no gene match. The CDR3 DNA follows: TGTGCCAGCAGCTTGGGTAGGGGGCTCTATGGCTACACCTTC. It codes for CASSLGRGLYGYTF.

The chain couples TRBV4-2 to TRBJ2-1, with 9 bases fitting TRBD1. The germline gives CDR1 LGHNA, CDR2 YNFKEQ. The CDR3 contains 17 residues. The J segment lost 7 bases and the V segment lost 5 bases, leaving 15 bases of the junction unmatched. CDR3 sequence (DNA): TGTGCCAGCAGCACCAAGTTCGCAACAGGGGGCAGGAATGAGCAGTTCTTC. Protein: CASSTKFATGGRNEQFF.